One sample yielded the 10 T cell receptor beta chains listed below, sequenced in a study of T cell responses to AZD1222 COVID-19 vaccine. Method: immunoSEQ multiplex PCR; TCRdb's copy keeps in-frame clones and lacks some. This sample has 100,000 to 150,000 clones; roughly 90% occur once, and the top ten carry around 1.1%. Source: peripheral blood, taken 28 days after the second AZD1222 dose. The receptors shown here come from an adult who received the AZD1222 COVID-19 vaccine.

V gene TRBV5-1 combines with J gene TRBJ1-2, with 8 bases fitting TRBD1. The germline gives CDR1 SGHRS, CDR2 YFSETQ. Unmatched junction bases numbered 4, after V lost 3 bases and J lost 3 bases. The CDR3 extends over 14 amino acids. CDR3 amino acids: CASSWGQDHYGYTF. The CDR3 DNA reads as TGCGCCAGCAGCTGGGGACAGGACCACTATGGCTACACCTTC.

The chain recombines TRBV2 with TRBJ1-2; D uncertain. There are 14 residues in the CDR3. Trimming pared 1 base from V and 2 bases from J, leaving 8 bases between. The germline V gene has CDR1 SNHLY and CDR2 FYNNEI. The CDR3 protein is CASSEGYTNYGYTF. CDR3 sequence (DNA): TGTGCCAGCAGTGAAGGGTACACAAACTATGGCTACACCTTC.

J is TRBJ1-2 and V is TRBV30, with 11 positions matching TRBD1. The CDR3 has 16 amino acids. The trim removed 3 bases at V and 1 base at J, leaving 7 bases unmatched. Per the germline V gene, CDR1 is GTSNPN and CDR2 is SVGIG (reference sequence). The CDR3 spells CAWRGTGGVLNYGYTF. The CDR3 region has the DNA TGTGCCTGGAGAGGGACAGGGGGAGTTCTTAACTATGGCTACACCTTC.

The chain employs TRBV28 and TRBJ2-4, with 11 bases lining up with TRBD1. The CDR3 has 17 residues. The germline CDR1 and CDR2 sequences are MDHEN and SYDVKM. With 1 base clipped from V and 8 bases from J, the junction kept 10 bases outside the gene matches. The chain's CDR3 is CASSLYEGQGVLDIQYF. Written as DNA, the CDR3 is TGTGCCAGCAGTTTATACGAGGGACAGGGGGTCTTGGACATTCAGTACTTC.

V usage is TRBV28 and J usage is TRBJ2-7; the match to TRBD1 covers 7 bases. Germline lookup yields CDR1 MDHEN and CDR2 SYDVKM. The CDR3 has 13 residues. V lost 6 bases to trimming and J lost 2 bases; unmatched junction nucleotides: 4. CDR3 DNA sequence: TGTGCCAGCAGGTTGACAGGGACCTACGAGCAGTACTTC. Residues: CASRLTGTYEQYF.

The V and J genes are TRBV11-3 and TRBJ2-7, with TRBD1 matching 9 bases. The CDR3 is made up of 15 amino acids. CDR1 SGHNT and CDR2 YENEEA come from the germline V gene. Trimming cost V 5 bases and J 5 bases; bases outside gene matches: 10. This CDR3 is CASSRRDRAADEQYF. The CDR3 coding sequence is TGTGCCAGCAGCCGCCGGGACAGGGCCGCGGACGAGCAGTACTTC.

CDR3 loop: CATVGLGQETQYF. CDR3 in DNA: TGTGCCACCGTGGGGCTGGGCCAAGAGACCCAGTACTTC. This sequence joins TRBV19 and TRBJ2-5, with a possible D match to TRBD1 (5 bases). The CDR3 length is 13 residues. Trimming removed 10 bases from V and 1 base from J, with 13 bases in between. Germline V CDR1 and CDR2: LNHDA, SQIVND (reference sequence).

The genes are TRBV29-1 and TRBJ2-6, with D possibly being TRBD1 or TRBD2 (5 bases each). Germline loops: CDR1 SQVTM, CDR2 ANQGSEA. The CDR3 is 17 residues long. V lost 6 bases to trimming and J lost 1 base, with 19 bases between them. The CDR3 spells CSVATGTALSGANVLTF. The CDR3 nucleotides read TGCAGCGTGGCCACCGGGACGGCGCTATCTGGGGCCAACGTCCTGACTTTC.

This clone was counted a single time. J is TRBJ2-3 and V is TRBV5-1; a possible D gene is TRBD2 (6 bases). This CDR3 has 18 amino acids. Germline V gene sequence: CDR1 SGHRS, CDR2 YFSETQ. Trimming stripped 0 bases from V and 4 bases from J, with 21 bases between. CDR3 coding DNA: TGCGCCAGCAGCTTGGAAGGCCGGTTGCAGGGAGGCCCAGATACGCAGTATTTT. This gives the protein CASSLEGRLQGGPDTQYF.

The gene calls are TRBV5-6 and TRBJ2-3; 10 bases align to TRBD1. Germline V CDR1 and CDR2: SGHDT, YYEEEE. The CDR3 runs to 15 residues. The ends lost 3 bases at V and 1 base at J; junction bases unmatched: 2. The CDR3 sequence: CASSSTGGGTDTQYF. The CDR3 region has the DNA TGTGCCAGCAGCTCGACAGGGGGCGGCACAGATACGCAGTATTTT.